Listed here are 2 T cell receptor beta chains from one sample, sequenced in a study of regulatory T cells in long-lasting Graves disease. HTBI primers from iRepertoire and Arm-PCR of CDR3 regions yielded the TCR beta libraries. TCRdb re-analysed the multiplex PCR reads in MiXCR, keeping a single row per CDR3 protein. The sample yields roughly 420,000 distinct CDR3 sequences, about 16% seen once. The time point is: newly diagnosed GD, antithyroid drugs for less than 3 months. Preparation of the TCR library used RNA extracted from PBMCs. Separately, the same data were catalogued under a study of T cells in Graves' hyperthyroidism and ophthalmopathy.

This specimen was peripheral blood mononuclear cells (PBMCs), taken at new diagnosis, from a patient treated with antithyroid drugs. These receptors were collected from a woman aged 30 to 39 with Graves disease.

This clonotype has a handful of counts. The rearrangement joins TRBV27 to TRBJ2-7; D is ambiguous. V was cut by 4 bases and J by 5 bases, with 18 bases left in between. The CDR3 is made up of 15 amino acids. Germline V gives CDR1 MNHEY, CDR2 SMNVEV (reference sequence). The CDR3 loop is CASSYLDRNPDEQYF. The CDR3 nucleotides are TGTGCCAGCAGTTATTTAGACCGCAACCCAGACGAGCAGTACTTC.

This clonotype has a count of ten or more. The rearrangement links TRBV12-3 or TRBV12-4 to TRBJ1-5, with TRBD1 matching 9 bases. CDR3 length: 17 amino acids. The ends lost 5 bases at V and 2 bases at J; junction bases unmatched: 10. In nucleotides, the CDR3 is TGTGCCAGCAGTCTCACAGGGGGCAATTCAGGCAATCAGCCCCAGCATTTT. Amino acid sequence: CASSLTGGNSGNQPQHF.